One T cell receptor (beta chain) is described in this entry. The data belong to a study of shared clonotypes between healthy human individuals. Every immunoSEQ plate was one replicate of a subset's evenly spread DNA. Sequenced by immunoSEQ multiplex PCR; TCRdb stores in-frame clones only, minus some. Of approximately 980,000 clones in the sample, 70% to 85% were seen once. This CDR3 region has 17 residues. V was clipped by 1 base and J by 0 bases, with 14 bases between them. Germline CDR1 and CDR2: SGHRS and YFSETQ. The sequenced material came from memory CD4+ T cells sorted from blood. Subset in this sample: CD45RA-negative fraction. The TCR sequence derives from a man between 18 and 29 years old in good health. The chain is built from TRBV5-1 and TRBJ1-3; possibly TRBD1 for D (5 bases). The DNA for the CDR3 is TGCGCCAGCAGCTTGACGGCAGGGCTAAACTCTGGAAACACCATATATTTT. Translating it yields CASSLTAGLNSGNTIYF.